The clone carrying this T cell receptor (beta chain) was seen at least ten times. Unique molecular identifiers were used to barcode this TCRbeta library. TCRdb reanalysed the PCR reads using MiXCR and keeps one entry per CDR3 protein. The sample lists about 540,000 distinct CDR3 sequences, 15% to 20% occurring once. The data originate from a study of T-cell reconstitution after alpha-beta-depleted transplantation in children. The V and J ends lost 3 bases and 7 bases, in that order; junction bases with no gene match: 3. The CDR3 spans 14 residues. Germline CDR1 and CDR2: SEHNR and FQNEAQ (reference sequence).

This chain connects TRBV7-9 to TRBJ2-5; 12 bases agree with TRBD2. This specimen consisted of PBMCs from the stem cell graft donor, obtained from the stem cell graft. The TCR was taken from a human donor who donated a stem cell graft to a child with acute lymphoblastic leukemia. CDR3: CASSLTSGSGTQYF. DNA for the CDR3: TGTGCCAGCAGCTTGACTAGCGGGAGTGGGACCCAGTACTTC.